This TCR beta chain was recorded in a study of T cell responses to AZD1222 COVID-19 vaccine (TCRdb year 2021). About the full investigation: TCR sequencing covered some 250 trial participants: 200 to 210 given two doses of AZD1222 and around 25 given two doses of MenACWY control vaccine. Trial participants were enrolled by age into subgroups of 18-55, 56-69 and 70-plus years, and around 150, 28 and 57 TCR-sequenced participants, respectively, were included in these subgroups.

Concerning this clone itself: There is no known antigen for this receptor. The sample holds no much larger clone one base away, and base qualities are not on file.

What the study reported, not specific to this receptor: Because no day 14 peak-response samples were available, the repertoires could be characterized only after the peak T cell response. The 56-69-year group was small, and its depth increase did not reach significance, likely because of low power. Epitopes outside the regions mutated in the B.1.351 and B.1.1.7 variants were reportedly recognized by nearly half of the unique spike-specific TCRs. Participants were mostly white British and included more females than males, and it was suggested by the authors that clonal diversity may have been underestimated. Conclusions about previously exposed vaccinees were limited because only six AZD1222 recipients were SARS-CoV-2 seropositive at baseline. After two AZD1222 doses, spike-specific TCR breadth and depth were significantly higher than at day 0 and than in MenACWY recipients. Vaccine-associated CD4 TCRs spanned the whole spike protein, with dominant responses in regions 160-218 and 743-854.

CDR1 is given as MNHEY and CDR2 as SVGAGI, both from the germline V gene. The CDR3 numbers 14 residues from cysteine through phenylalanine. Just CDR3 DNA is preserved here, 42 bases in frame from base 1. Cut back by 11 bases and 1 base, the V and J ends lie 16 bases apart. The CDR3 regions of human TCRbeta chains were analyzed by immunosequencing. The source study handled its data this way. Repertoire TCRs were checked for matches against a reference library of SARS-CoV-2-specific TCRs that had been generated using the MIRA antigen-specificity platform. Breadth meant the fraction of unique TCRs that were SARS-CoV-2-associated, whereas depth meant the fraction of total T cells that were SARS-CoV-2-associated. Using the MIRA data, each spike-specific TCR was assigned both to the spike region to which the TCR was reactive and to a CD4 or CD8 class. Log10-transformed breadth and depth values were compared by one-way ANOVA with Sidak's multiple comparisons tests. In its TCRdb copy, this immuneACCESS table keeps in-frame sequences only and misses some clones. Where compared with another copy, unresolved V genes explain less than half of these, and the others have no known cause. V and J calls and clone size are as listed in that table; D and trimming were resolved from the DNA. This sample holds around 200,000 clones; approximately 92% were observed only once. Of the sample, around 0.96% falls within the top ten clones.

In light of the paper, this sample's time point label describes: about 28 days (+/-7) after the second vaccine dose. In the paper's terms, the treatment or condition label means: meningococcal conjugate vaccine given as trial control. Vaccinee samples were obtained from the UK trials COV001 and COV002, which included a single-blind randomized controlled phase 2/3 trial of AZD1222 (ChAdOx1 nCoV-19) in healthy adults. For TCRbeta chain sequencing, PBMC samples were collected from trial participants at day 0 and at day 28 after the second dose. The rearranged segments are TRBV6-5 and TRBJ2-3; the D segment is perhaps TRBD1 or TRBD2, each sharing 5 matched bases. This TCR derives from an adult who received the MenACWY meningococcal vaccine as a control. The source material was peripheral blood, sampled 28 days after the second dose of the MenACWY control vaccine. CDR3 sequence: CALQRGGGTDTQYF. The base sequence is TGTGCCCTACAGCGTGGGGGTGGCACAGATACGCAGTATTTT.